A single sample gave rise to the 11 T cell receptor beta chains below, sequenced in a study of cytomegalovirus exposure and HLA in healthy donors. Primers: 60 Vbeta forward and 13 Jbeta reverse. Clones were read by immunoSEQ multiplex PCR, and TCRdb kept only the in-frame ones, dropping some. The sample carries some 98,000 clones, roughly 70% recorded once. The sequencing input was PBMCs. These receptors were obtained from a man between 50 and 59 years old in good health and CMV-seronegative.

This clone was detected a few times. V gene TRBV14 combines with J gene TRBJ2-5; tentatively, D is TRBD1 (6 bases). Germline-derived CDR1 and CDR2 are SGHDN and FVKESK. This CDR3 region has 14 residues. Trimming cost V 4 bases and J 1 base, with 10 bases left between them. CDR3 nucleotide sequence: TGTGCCAGCAGCCGGTGGGGGCCCCAAGAGACCCAGTACTTC. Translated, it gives CASSRWGPQETQYF.

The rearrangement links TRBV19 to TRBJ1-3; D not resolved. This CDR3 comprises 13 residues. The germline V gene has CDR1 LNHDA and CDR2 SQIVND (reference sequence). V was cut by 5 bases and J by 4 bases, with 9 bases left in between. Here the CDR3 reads CASSEELGNTIYF. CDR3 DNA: TGTGCCAGTAGTGAGGAGCTAGGAAACACCATATATTTT.

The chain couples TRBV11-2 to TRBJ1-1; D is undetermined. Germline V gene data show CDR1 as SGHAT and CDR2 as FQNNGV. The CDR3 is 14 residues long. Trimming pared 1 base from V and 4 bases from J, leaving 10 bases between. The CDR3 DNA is TGTGCCAGCAGCTTAGTCGGGAGGACCACTGAAGCTTTCTTT. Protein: CASSLVGRTTEAFF.

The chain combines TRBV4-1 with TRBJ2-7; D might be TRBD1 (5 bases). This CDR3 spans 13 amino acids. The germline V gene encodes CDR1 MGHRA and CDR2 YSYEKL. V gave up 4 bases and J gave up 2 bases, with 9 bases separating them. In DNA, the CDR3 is TGCGCCAGCAGCCCACAGGAACCCTACGAGCAGTACTTC. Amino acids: CASSPQEPYEQYF.

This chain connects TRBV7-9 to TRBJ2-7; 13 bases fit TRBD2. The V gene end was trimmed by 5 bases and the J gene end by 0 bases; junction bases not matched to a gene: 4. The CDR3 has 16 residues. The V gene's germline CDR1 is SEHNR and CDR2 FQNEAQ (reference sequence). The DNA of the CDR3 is TGTGCCAGCAGCCACGGGACTAGCGGGATCTCCTACGAGCAGTACTTC. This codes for CASSHGTSGISYEQYF.

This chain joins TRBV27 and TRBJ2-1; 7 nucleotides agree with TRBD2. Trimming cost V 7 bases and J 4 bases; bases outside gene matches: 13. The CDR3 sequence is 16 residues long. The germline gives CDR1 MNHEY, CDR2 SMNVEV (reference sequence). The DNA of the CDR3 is TGTGCCAGCAAACAGTACGCGGGAGTATCGTACAATGAGCAGTTCTTC. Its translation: CASKQYAGVSYNEQFF.

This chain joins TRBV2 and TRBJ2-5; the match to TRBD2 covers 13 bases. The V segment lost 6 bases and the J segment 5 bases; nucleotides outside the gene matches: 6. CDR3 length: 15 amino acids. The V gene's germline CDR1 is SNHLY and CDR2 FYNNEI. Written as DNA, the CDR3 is TGTGCCAGCAGCCCCGGACTAGCGGGAGAGGAGACCCAGTACTTC. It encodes CASSPGLAGEETQYF.

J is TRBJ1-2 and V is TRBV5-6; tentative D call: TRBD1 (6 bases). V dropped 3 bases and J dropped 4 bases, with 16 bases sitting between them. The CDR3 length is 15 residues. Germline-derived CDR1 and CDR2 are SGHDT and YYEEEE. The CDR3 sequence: CASSSGQTRSYGYTF. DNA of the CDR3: TGTGCCAGCAGCTCCGGACAGACGAGAAGCTATGGCTACACCTTC.

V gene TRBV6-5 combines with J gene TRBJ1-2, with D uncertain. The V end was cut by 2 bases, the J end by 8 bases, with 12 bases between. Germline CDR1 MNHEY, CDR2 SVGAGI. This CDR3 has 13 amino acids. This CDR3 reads CASSYAGLGGYTF. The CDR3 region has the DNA TGTGCCAGCAGTTACGCGGGGTTAGGGGGCTACACCTTC.

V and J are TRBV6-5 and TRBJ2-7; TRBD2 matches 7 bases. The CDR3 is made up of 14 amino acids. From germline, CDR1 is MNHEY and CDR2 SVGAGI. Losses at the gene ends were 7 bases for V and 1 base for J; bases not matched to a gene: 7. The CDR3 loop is CASIKPGGSYEQYF. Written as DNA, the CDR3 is TGTGCCAGCATTAAGCCGGGGGGATCCTACGAGCAGTACTTC.

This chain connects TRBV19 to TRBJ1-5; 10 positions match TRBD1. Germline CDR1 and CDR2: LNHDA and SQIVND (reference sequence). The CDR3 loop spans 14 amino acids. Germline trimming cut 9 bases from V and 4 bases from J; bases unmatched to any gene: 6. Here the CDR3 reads CASSGQGGNQPQHF. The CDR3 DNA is TGTGCCAGCTCCGGACAGGGGGGGAATCAGCCCCAGCATTTT.